This T cell receptor beta chain was retrieved from a study of blood T cell repertoires in COVID-19. The CDR3 loop spans 12 amino acids. V lost 5 bases and J 3 bases, leaving 7 bases between the germline ends. Libraries were prepared by immunoSEQ multiplex PCR; TCRdb keeps only in-frame clonotypes and omits some of them. The sample has more than 200,000 clones; 84% are singletons. This chain joins TRBV12-3 or TRBV12-4 and TRBJ1-1, with D unclear. The receptor was derived from a man aged 55 to 70 who had recovered from COVID-19. Material for sequencing was PBMCs or T cells enriched from blood (not recorded which). CDR3 protein: CASSISYTEAFF. CDR3 in DNA: TGTGCCAGCAGTATATCTTACACTGAAGCTTTCTTT.